These 4 T cell receptor beta chains originate from one sample sequenced in a study of blood T cell repertoires in COVID-19. Using immunoSEQ multiplex PCR, the repertoire was profiled, and TCRdb retains in-frame clones only, with some absent. Here the sample spans a few hundred thousand clones, around 83% being singletons. The sequenced material came from PBMCs or T cells enriched from blood (not recorded which). All receptors derive from a woman in her forties or fifties who had recovered from COVID-19.

The V call is TRBV5-4, the J call TRBJ2-7, with TRBD1 matching over 8 bases. Germline-derived CDR1 and CDR2 are SGHNT and YYREEE (reference sequence). CDR3 length equals 15 residues. V lost 0 bases and J lost 3; bases outside the gene matches: 5. This CDR3 is CASSLVGGQGYEQYF. The CDR3 nucleotides are TGTGCCAGCAGCTTGGTAGGAGGACAGGGCTACGAGCAGTACTTC.

The chain couples TRBV2 to TRBJ2-3; 11 bases line up with TRBD2. The ends lost 9 bases at V and 6 bases at J; junction bases unmatched: 8. The germline V gene encodes CDR1 SNHLY and CDR2 FYNNEI. This CDR3 contains 14 residues. The chain's CDR3 is CARTGLAGGDTQYF. The DNA for the CDR3 is TGTGCCAGAACCGGGCTAGCGGGAGGCGATACGCAGTATTTT.

As to this clone: Other DNA sequences in this specimen translate into the identical CDR3. The chain recombines TRBV24-1 with TRBJ1-1; possibly TRBD1 for D (6 bases). Trimming cost V 4 bases and J 4 bases, with 9 bases left between them. In germline, CDR1 is KGHDR, CDR2 SFDVKD. The CDR3 is 13 residues long. The CDR3 reads CATSERGGTEAFF. DNA of the CDR3: TGTGCCACCAGTGAGCGAGGGGGCACTGAAGCTTTCTTT.

The rearrangement joins TRBV4-3 to TRBJ2-5, with D unclear. The CDR3 is made up of 13 amino acids. With 1 base removed from V and 3 bases from J, the gap between germline ends came to 6 bases. Germline V lookup: CDR1 LGHNA, CDR2 YSLEER. CDR3 sequence: CASSQAREETQYF. The CDR3 DNA is TGCGCCAGCAGCCAAGCCCGCGAAGAGACCCAGTACTTC.